The rows below give T cell receptor beta chains drawn from one sample of a study of CD4 T cells in relation to SARS-CoV-2 and coronaviruses. These receptors lack a known antigen. The repertoire was sequenced with immunoSEQ multiplex PCR; TCRdb's copy has only in-frame clones and lacks some. The sample yields 40,000 or so clones, under 90% seen once. Sequencing input: naive CD4+ T cells from PBMCs, cultured in vitro. The receptors come from an adult with COVID-19. Each CDR3 is given with its conserved first and last residue. The D gene is left open where the match is weak. Clone size is given for some rows only: seen once, a few or many times, or a class if the clone is expanded.

. TRBJ1-2 . TRBV21-1 TGTGCCAGCAGCAAAGCGCGGCTGGGCTACTATGGCTACACCTTC CASSKARLGYYGYTF
. TRBJ2-7 . TRBV18 TGTGCCAGCTCACCACCCCTTGGAGAGCAGTACTTC CASSPPLGEQYF
. TRBJ1-5 TRBD1 TRBV18 TGTGCCAGCTCACCCGTACAGGGGTCCAATCAGCCCCAGCATTTT CASSPVQGSNQPQHF
. TRBJ2-3 . TRBV6-5 TGTGCCAGCAGTTTAGGCGGAGATACGCAGTATTTT CASSLGGDTQYF
. TRBJ2-7 . TRBV2 TGTGCCAGCAGCCCTTCCCAGCCAGCCTCCTACGAGCAGTACTTC CASSPSQPASYEQYF
few TRBJ1-6 TRBD1 TRBV3-1/TRBV3-2 TGTGCCAGCAGCCAACGGACAGGGGAAGATTCACCCCTCCACTTT CASSQRTGEDSPLHF
. TRBJ2-7 . TRBV7-2 TGTGCCAGCACCCACCAAGGGGCTCAAACCTACGAGCAGTACTTC CASTHQGAQTYEQYF
. TRBJ2-1 . TRBV5-8 TGTGCCAGCAGCACCGCGGGGGCAAGCTCCTACAATGAGCAGTTCTTC CASSTAGASSYNEQFF
. TRBJ1-5 . TRBV28 TGTGCCAGCAGTTCCGGACGTGATGGCAATCAGCCCCAGCATTTT CASSSGRDGNQPQHF
. TRBJ2-1 . TRBV7-6 TGTGCCAGCAGCGTAGGCTCAGCCAGGGGCCCCTACAATGAGCAGTTCTTC CASSVGSARGPYNEQFF
. TRBJ1-4 . TRBV29-1 TGCAGCGTTGGGCGGGGTTATGAAAAACTGTTTTTT CSVGRGYEKLFF
. TRBJ2-2 TRBD2 TRBV15 TGTGCCACCAGCAGAGGGTTTCTAGCGGGAACCGGGGAGCTGTTTTTT CATSRGFLAGTGELFF
. TRBJ2-1 . TRBV12-3/TRBV12-4 TGTGCCAGCAGTTTACAGGGGCTACTTGAGCAGTTCTTC CASSLQGLLEQFF
once TRBJ2-2 TRBD2 TRBV5-1 TGCGCCAGCAGCTTCTCACCTAGCGGAGGACCGAACACCGGGGAGCTGTTTTTT CASSFSPSGGPNTGELFF
few TRBJ2-2 TRBD2 TRBV30 TGTGCCTGGAGTGGCCCAGCGGGAGTCGTTACCGGGGAGCTGTTTTTT CAWSGPAGVVTGELFF
. TRBJ1-1 TRBD1 TRBV5-1 TGCGCCAGCAGCTTGGTGGGACAGGGCCTTCCGAACACTGAAGCTTTCTTT CASSLVGQGLPNTEAFF
. TRBJ2-7 TRBD2 TRBV28 TGTGCCAGCAGTTTAACTAGCGGGGTGTCCTACGAGCAGTACTTC CASSLTSGVSYEQYF
. TRBJ1-3 . TRBV3-1/TRBV3-2 TGTGCCAGCAGCCAAGGCCCGGGGAAGTGGAAACAGGGAAACACCATATATTTT CASSQGPGKWKQGNTIYF
. TRBJ2-2 . TRBV2 TGTGCCAGCAGCATAGCGGAAAACACCGGGGAGCTGTTTTTT CASSIAENTGELFF
. TRBJ2-1 TRBD2 TRBV24-1 TGTGCCACCAGTGATTCTAGCGGGAGCTCCTACAATGAGCAGTTCTTC CATSDSSGSSYNEQFF
once TRBJ2-7 TRBD2 TRBV2 TGTGCCAGCAGGACTAGCGGAACCTACGAGCAGTACTTC CASRTSGTYEQYF
. TRBJ2-7 . TRBV14 TGTGCCAGCAGCCAAGACCGGGGGTTGTACTTC CASSQDRGLYF
. TRBJ2-2 . TRBV28 TGTGCCAGCAGTTTCACGATCACCGGGGAGCTGTTTTTT CASSFTITGELFF
. TRBJ1-1 TRBD1 TRBV19 TGTGCCAGTAGCCTCGACAGGGACACTGAAGCTTTCTTT CASSLDRDTEAFF
. TRBJ1-5 . TRBV7-9 TGTGCCAGCAGCCCATCCGGTCTTGACAATCAGCCCCAGCATTTT CASSPSGLDNQPQHF
once TRBJ2-3 TRBD2 TRBV5-1 TGCGCCAGCAGCTTGTTAGGGACTAGCGGGTCCAGCACAGATACGCAGTATTTT CASSLLGTSGSSTDTQYF
. TRBJ1-5 . TRBV18 TGTGCCAGCTCACCACGTCCACAGGGTGTAAATAGCAATCAGCCCCAGCATTTT CASSPRPQGVNSNQPQHF
. TRBJ2-7 TRBD1 TRBV5-4 TGTGCCAGCACCGTCGGACAGGGTTACGAGCAGTACTTC CASTVGQGYEQYF
. TRBJ1-1 TRBD1 TRBV28 TGTGCCAGCAGCACTCGGACAGGGGCGAACACTGAAGCTTTCTTT CASSTRTGANTEAFF
few TRBJ1-1 . TRBV15 TGTGCCACCAGCAGAGCCCGAACGGGTGAAGCTTTCTTT CATSRARTGEAFF
few TRBJ1-5 . TRBV19 TGTGCCAGTAGTCTATTGGGGGATAGTCAGCCCCAGCATTTT CASSLLGDSQPQHF
. TRBJ2-7 TRBD2 TRBV2 TGTGCCAGCAGTGTGTATAGCGGGAGCTACGAGCAGTACTTC CASSVYSGSYEQYF
. TRBJ2-7 . TRBV20-1 TGCAGTGCTAGAGAGAGGTACGAGCAGTACTTC CSARERYEQYF
. TRBJ1-1 . TRBV18 TGTGCCAGCTCACCAGAAGCGGGGGGCGCTGAAGCTTTCTTT CASSPEAGGAEAFF
. TRBJ1-2 . TRBV6-2/TRBV6-3 TGTGCCAGCAGTCTTTTTACAGGGCCGGACTATGGCTACACCTTC CASSLFTGPDYGYTF
. TRBJ2-1 TRBD2 TRBV29-1 TGCAGCGTTGAAGGGCCCCTTGGTTCGGTTGGGACTAGCGGGAGAGTTCCCTACAATGAGCAGTTCTTC CSVEGPLGSVGTSGRVPYNEQFF
. TRBJ2-7 . TRBV2 TGTGCCAGCAGTCTCGACAGTTTCTACGAGCAGTACTTC CASSLDSFYEQYF
. TRBJ2-3 . TRBV6-2/TRBV6-3 TGTGCCAGCAGTTACCAGGGCCTTCCTAGCACAGATACGCAGTATTTT CASSYQGLPSTDTQYF
. TRBJ2-1 TRBD2 TRBV7-9 TGTGCCAGCAGCTGGAGCGGGAGCCTTGACAATGAGCAGTTCTTC CASSWSGSLDNEQFF
. TRBJ2-1 TRBD2 TRBV18 TGTGCCAGCTCACTAAAAACCGGGACTAGCGGGAGCCTCTACAATGAGCAGTTCTTC CASSLKTGTSGSLYNEQFF
. TRBJ1-1 . TRBV19 TGTGCCAGTACCATCGGTGGCTTTTGGAACACTGAAGCTTTCTTT CASTIGGFWNTEAFF
. TRBJ1-6 . TRBV5-1 TGCGCCAGCAGCTCCGGGGCCTCCATATATAATTCACCCCTCCACTTT CASSSGASIYNSPLHF
. TRBJ2-6 . TRBV2 TGTGCCAGCAAAATCCTCCCTCAGGGTGGGGCCAACGTCCTGACTTTC CASKILPQGGANVLTF
. TRBJ2-1 TRBD2 TRBV9 TGTGCCAGCAGCGTAGAGACTAGCCTGTACAATGAGCAGTTCTTC CASSVETSLYNEQFF
. TRBJ2-7 TRBD1 TRBV6-5 TGTGCCAGCACCCCCGACAGGGGGCTTTACGAGCAGTACTTC CASTPDRGLYEQYF
once TRBJ2-5 TRBD2 TRBV6-5 TGTGCCAGCAGTTCCCCCGGGACTAGTATGGAGACCCAGTACTTC CASSSPGTSMETQYF
. TRBJ1-6 . TRBV29-1 TGCAGCGCGAGGGGGGGGACGAATTCACCCCTCCACTTT CSARGGTNSPLHF
once TRBJ1-5 . TRBV3-1/TRBV3-2 TGTGCCAGCAGCGCGAGCTCCGGGCCGCTGCCCCAGCATTTT CASSASSGPLPQHF
. TRBJ1-6 . TRBV28 TGTGCCAGCAGTTTAAGGTTCAATTCACCCCTCCACTTT CASSLRFNSPLHF
. TRBJ2-3 . TRBV5-4 TGTGCCAGCAGCCTTGTTTCAGATACGCAGTATTTT CASSLVSDTQYF
. TRBJ2-1 TRBD2 TRBV5-6 TGTGCCAGCAGCCCGATCTTGCGGGAGGAGCAGTTCTTC CASSPILREEQFF
. TRBJ1-1 . TRBV21-1 TGTGCCAGCAGCAAAGCTATAAGAACTCCCGGGACAGGGGACACTGAAGCTTTCTTT CASSKAIRTPGTGDTEAFF
. TRBJ1-2 TRBD1 TRBV11-2 TGTGCCAGCAGTTTTTTTTCCGGGACAGGGGATCTCTATGGCTACACCTTC CASSFFSGTGDLYGYTF